Below are 21 T cell receptor beta chains sequenced from a single sample in a study of identical twins. TCRdb reprocessed the 5' RACE reads with MiXCR, giving one entry per CDR3 protein. Of hundreds of thousands of distinct CDR3 sequences in the sample, 9% to 15% are singletons; the top ten hold around 1.5%. A further study also used this sample, focusing on yellow fever vaccine responses in identical twins.

The sequencing sample was made of PBMCs. The receptors stem from a woman aged 18-35 years in good health.

In regard to this clonotype: Relative to the germline gene, one junction end is altered; a read error may explain this. The chain combines TRBV7-8 with TRBJ1-1, with 8 bases fitting TRBD1. The CDR3 is 15 residues long. Germline lookup yields CDR1 SGHVS and CDR2 FQNEAQ. The CDR3 sequence is CASSAQGALNTEVFF. The DNA of the CDR3 is TGTGCCAGCAGCGCTCAGGGGGCACTGAACACTGAAGTTTTCTTT.

The chain carries TRBV4-1 and TRBJ1-4; the D gene is possibly TRBD1 (5 bases). Deletions cut 0 bases from V and 2 bases from J, with 13 bases between. Germline V gives CDR1 MGHRA, CDR2 YSYEKL. The CDR3 has 17 amino acids. CDR3 region: CASSQDVRVDTNEKLFF. The CDR3 region has the DNA TGCGCCAGCAGCCAAGACGTCAGGGTGGATACTAATGAAAAACTGTTTTTT.

The chain couples TRBV11-3 to TRBJ2-1; D call uncertain. The CDR3 runs 12 residues. Germline V lookup: CDR1 SGHNT, CDR2 YENEEA. Trimming pared 5 bases from V and 4 bases from J, leaving 6 bases between. The DNA for the CDR3 is TGTGCCAGCAGCCGAATATACAATGAGCAGTTCTTC. Its protein product is CASSRIYNEQFF.

The chain joins TRBV12-5 to TRBJ1-5; TRBD1 matches at 8 bases. Germline CDR1 is LGHNT and CDR2 is FRNRAP. V was clipped by 6 bases and J by 6 bases; unmatched bases: 7. This CDR3 is built from 14 residues. The CDR3 DNA follows: TGTGCTAGTGGATCAGGACAGGGTAGTCAGCCCCAGCATTTT. Translation: CASGSGQGSQPQHF. The full variable domain, completed using reference TRBV12-5 and TRBJ1-5, is DARVTQTPRHKVTEMGQEVTMRCQPILGHNTVFWYRQTMMQGLELLAYFRNRAPLDDSGMPKDRFSAEMPDATLATLKIQPSEPRDSAVYFCASGSGQGSQPQHFGDGTRLSIL.

This clonotype was recorded at least ten times. The J gene is TRBJ2-1, the V gene TRBV5-1; TRBD1 aligns across 9 bases. CDR1 SGHRS and CDR2 YFSETQ come from the germline V gene. After removal of 3 bases from V and 7 bases from J, the junction contained 5 bases not matched to a gene. The CDR3 runs to 14 residues. The CDR3 DNA sequence: TGCGCCAGCAGCTCCAGGGGACAGGGAAATGAGCAGTTCTTC. Protein: CASSSRGQGNEQFF.

This clonotype occurred many times. In nucleotides, the CDR3 is TGTGCCATCAGTGACCTTGGAGATACGCAGTATTTT. It translates to CAISDLGDTQYF. The chain is built from TRBV10-3 and TRBJ2-3, with D hard to call. Per germline, CDR1 ENHRY and CDR2 SYGVKD. The CDR3 runs 12 residues. V lost 3 bases and J lost 5, with 6 bases in between.

The chain combines TRBV13 with TRBJ2-1; TRBD2 agrees at 11 bases. V trimming: 5 bases; J trimming: 0 bases; junction bases outside the gene matches: 9. Germline V gene sequence: CDR1 PRHDT, CDR2 FYEKMQ (reference sequence). The CDR3 consists of 18 residues. CDR3 loop: CASSRGTSGKSSYNEQFF. In DNA form, the CDR3 reads TGTGCCAGCAGCAGAGGGACTAGCGGCAAGAGCTCCTACAATGAGCAGTTCTTC.

The rearrangement links TRBV2 to TRBJ2-2; D is uncertain. This CDR3 is built from 11 residues. Trimming stripped 6 bases from V and 7 bases from J, with 6 bases between. Germline loops: CDR1 SNHLY, CDR2 FYNNEI. The CDR3 nucleotides read TGTGCCAGCAGGTCCATCGGGGAGCTGTTTTTT. Translating it yields CASRSIGELFF.

CDR3 residues: CSATYRGGSEAFF. The CDR3 DNA reads TGCAGTGCTACCTACAGGGGCGGCTCTGAAGCTTTCTTT. This chain joins TRBV20-1 and TRBJ1-1; TRBD1 aligns across 7 bases. With V trimmed by 4 bases and J by 6 bases, 8 bases remained unmatched. The CDR3 consists of 13 residues. Germline lookup yields CDR1 DFQATT and CDR2 SNEGSKA (reference sequence).

This clonotype was counted at least ten times. The chain links TRBV4-1 to TRBJ2-1, with D perhaps being TRBD1 or TRBD2 (6 bases each). Germline V CDR1 and CDR2: MGHRA, YSYEKL. Trimming shortened V by 4 bases and J by 5 bases, and 18 bases separated the two germline ends. The CDR3 is 16 amino acids. The chain's CDR3 is CASSLGQGGLDNEQFF. CDR3 coding DNA: TGCGCCAGCAGCCTAGGGCAAGGGGGGCTGGACAATGAGCAGTTCTTC.

This clonotype was picked up a small number of times. The chain combines TRBV12-3 or TRBV12-4 with TRBJ2-3; 7 nucleotides align to TRBD2. The J segment lost 9 bases and the V segment lost 7 bases, leaving 10 bases of the junction unmatched. The CDR3 extends over 13 amino acids. CDR3 nucleotide sequence: TGTGCCAGCACCAAACGGGAGGCCAGGACGCAGTATTTT. This codes for CASTKREARTQYF.

In its sample, this clonotype was seen a few times. This sequence joins TRBV11-2 and TRBJ2-5, with 12 nucleotides matching TRBD2. The germline V gene encodes CDR1 SGHAT and CDR2 FQNNGV. This CDR3 has 16 amino acids. V lost 6 bases and J lost 6; bases outside the gene matches: 11. CDR3 region: CASSLPASGGAKTQYF. The CDR3 DNA follows: TGTGCCAGCAGTTTGCCGGCTAGCGGGGGGGCAAAGACCCAGTACTTC.

CDR3 DNA sequence: TGTGCCAGCAGCCCCCTCGGGGCTCGGAACACTGAAGCTTTCTTT. It translates to CASSPLGARNTEAFF. The genes are TRBV25-1 and TRBJ1-1; tentative D call: TRBD1 (5 bases). Trimming shortened V by 6 bases and J by 1 base, and 15 bases separated the two germline ends. Per the germline V gene, CDR1 is MGHDK and CDR2 is SYGVNS. The CDR3 has 15 amino acids.

The rearrangement joins TRBV6-5 to TRBJ1-1, with D maybe TRBD1 (5 bases). The CDR3 is 14 residues long. Germline V lookup: CDR1 MNHEY, CDR2 SVGAGI. V gave up 6 bases and J gave up 4 bases, with 15 bases separating them. This CDR3 reads CASSYPEGSTEAFF. The CDR3 region has the DNA TGTGCCAGCAGCTACCCCGAGGGGAGCACTGAAGCTTTCTTT.

This chain joins TRBV20-1 and TRBJ2-5; a weak D match, TRBD2 (5 bases). The CDR3 contains 13 residues. CDR1 DFQATT and CDR2 SNEGSKA come from the germline V gene (reference sequence). The V gene lost 1 base and the J gene lost 4 bases, with 10 bases spanning the gap. The CDR3: CSARGGAGETQYF. The CDR3 coding sequence is TGCAGTGCTAGAGGCGGTGCGGGAGAGACCCAGTACTTC.

This clonotype was recorded at least ten times. V gene TRBV28 combines with J gene TRBJ2-5; tentatively, D is TRBD2 (6 bases). Looked up from germline, CDR1 is MDHEN and CDR2 is SYDVKM. Trimming took 3 bases from V and 4 from J, leaving 18 bases between them. This CDR3 region has 16 residues. The CDR3 nucleotides are TGTGCCAGCAGTTTCGGGGGATTCCGAAAGGGAGAGACCCAGTACTTC. Protein product: CASSFGGFRKGETQYF.

This clonotype was counted a few times. The rearrangement joins TRBV27 to TRBJ2-3; TRBD2 is a possible D gene (5 bases). The germline V and J ends were trimmed by 3 bases and 6 bases, with 13 bases remaining between them. From germline, CDR1 is MNHEY and CDR2 SMNVEV (reference sequence). There are 14 residues in the CDR3. CDR3 region: CASSFVSVGDTQYF. The CDR3 region has the DNA TGTGCCAGCAGTTTTGTTAGCGTGGGGGATACGCAGTATTTT.

The chain is built from TRBV29-1 and TRBJ2-1; 9 nucleotides agree with TRBD2. This CDR3 region has 14 residues. With 7 bases clipped from V and 9 bases from J, the junction kept 13 bases outside the gene matches. CDR1 is SQVTM, CDR2 ANQGSEA, per germline. The CDR3 nucleotides are TGCAGCGGGGTAGCGGGAGTATTTGACGTTGAGCAGTTCTTC. Translation gives CSGVAGVFDVEQFF.

The chain links TRBV4-1 to TRBJ2-7; 13 bases map to TRBD2. V trimming: 2 bases; J trimming: 6 bases; junction bases outside the gene matches: 4. The length of the CDR3 is 15 residues. The germline gives CDR1 MGHRA, CDR2 YSYEKL. The CDR3 sequence: CASSQTSGRAREQYF. CDR3 in DNA: TGCGCCAGCAGCCAAACTAGCGGGAGGGCCCGCGAGCAGTACTTC.

CDR3 protein: CASSLSRGAYTGELFF. In DNA, the CDR3 is TGTGCCAGCAGCTTGAGTCGGGGGGCATACACCGGGGAGCTGTTTTTT. The V and J genes are TRBV5-6 and TRBJ2-2; D may be TRBD2 (7 bases). The CDR3 is made up of 16 amino acids. V shed 1 base and J shed 3 bases, with 13 bases lying between them. Germline V gene data show CDR1 as SGHDT and CDR2 as YYEEEE.

This clonotype was observed a few times. This chain uses TRBV2 with TRBJ2-1, with D maybe TRBD2 (5 bases). V was clipped by 5 bases and J by 8 bases, with 16 bases between them. This CDR3 spans 14 amino acids. Germline CDR1 reads SNHLY; CDR2 reads FYNNEI. CDR3 nucleotide sequence: TGTGCCAGCAGTCTTACGCTAGCTTTGGATGAGCAGTTCTTC. Encoded protein: CASSLTLALDEQFF.